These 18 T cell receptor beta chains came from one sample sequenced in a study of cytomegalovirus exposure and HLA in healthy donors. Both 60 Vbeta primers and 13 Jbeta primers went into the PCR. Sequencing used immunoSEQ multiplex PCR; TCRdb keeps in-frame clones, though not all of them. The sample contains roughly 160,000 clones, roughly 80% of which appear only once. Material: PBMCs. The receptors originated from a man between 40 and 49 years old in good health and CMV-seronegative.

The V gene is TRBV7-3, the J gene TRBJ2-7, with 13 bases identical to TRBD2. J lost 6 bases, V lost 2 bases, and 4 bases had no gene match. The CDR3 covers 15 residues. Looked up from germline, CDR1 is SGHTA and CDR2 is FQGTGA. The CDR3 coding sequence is TGTGCCAGCAGCTTAGAACTAGCGGGGGGGACCGAGCAGTACTTC. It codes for CASSLELAGGTEQYF. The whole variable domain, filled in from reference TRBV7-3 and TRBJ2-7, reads GAGVSQTPSNKVTEKGKYVELRCDPISGHTALYWYRQSLGQGPEFLIYFQGTGAADDSGLPNDRFFAVRPEGSVSTLKIQRTERGDSAVYLCASSLELAGGTEQYFGPGTRLTVT.

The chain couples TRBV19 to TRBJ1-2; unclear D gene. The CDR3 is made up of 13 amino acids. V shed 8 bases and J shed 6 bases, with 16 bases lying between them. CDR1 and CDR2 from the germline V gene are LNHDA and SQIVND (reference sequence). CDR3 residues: CASQPGQSNGYTF. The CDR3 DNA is TGTGCCAGTCAACCAGGCCAATCCAATGGCTACACCTTC. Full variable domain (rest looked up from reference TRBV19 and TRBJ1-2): DGGITQSPKYLFRKEGQNVTLSCEQNLNHDAMYWYRQDPGQGLRLIYYSQIVNDFQKGDIAEGYSVSREKKESFPLTVTSAQKNPTAFYLCASQPGQSNGYTFGSGTRLTVV.

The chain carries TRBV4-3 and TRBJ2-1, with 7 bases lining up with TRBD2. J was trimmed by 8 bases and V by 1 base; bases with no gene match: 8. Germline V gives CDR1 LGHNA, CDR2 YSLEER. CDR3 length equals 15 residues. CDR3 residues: CASSQGYGRVDEQFF. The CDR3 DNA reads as TGCGCCAGCAGCCAAGGATATGGGAGGGTGGATGAGCAGTTCTTC.

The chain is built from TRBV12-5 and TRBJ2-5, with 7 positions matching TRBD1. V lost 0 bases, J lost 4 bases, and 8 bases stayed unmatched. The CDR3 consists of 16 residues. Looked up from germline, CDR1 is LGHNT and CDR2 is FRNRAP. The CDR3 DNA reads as TGTGCTAGTGGTTTGGTACAAGGGGGCTTGTCAGAGACCCAGTACTTC. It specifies CASGLVQGGLSETQYF.

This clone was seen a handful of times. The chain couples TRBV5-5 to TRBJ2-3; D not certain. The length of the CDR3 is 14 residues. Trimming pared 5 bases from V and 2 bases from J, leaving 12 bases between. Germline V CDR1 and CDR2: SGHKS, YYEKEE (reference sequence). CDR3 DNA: TGTGCCAGCAGAACGATCAGGTTCACAGATACGCAGTATTTT. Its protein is CASRTIRFTDTQYF. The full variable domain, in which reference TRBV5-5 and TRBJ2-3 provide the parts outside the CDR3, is DAGVTQSPTHLIKTRGQQVTLRCSPISGHKSVSWYQQVLGQGPQFIFQYYEKEERGRGNFPDRFSARQFPNYSSELNVNALLLGDSALYLCASRTIRFTDTQYFGPGTRLTVL.

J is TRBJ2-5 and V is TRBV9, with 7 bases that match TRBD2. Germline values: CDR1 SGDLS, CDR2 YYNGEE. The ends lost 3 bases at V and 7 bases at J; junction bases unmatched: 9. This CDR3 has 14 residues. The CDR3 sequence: CASSGGLGEGTQYF. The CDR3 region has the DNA TGTGCCAGCAGCGGAGGGCTGGGGGAGGGGACCCAGTACTTC.

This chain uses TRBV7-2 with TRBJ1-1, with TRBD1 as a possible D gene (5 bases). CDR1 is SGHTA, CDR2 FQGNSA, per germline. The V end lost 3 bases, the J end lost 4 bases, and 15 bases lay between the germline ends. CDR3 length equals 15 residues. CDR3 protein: CASSLTELKVTEAFF. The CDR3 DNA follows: TGTGCCAGCAGCTTGACAGAACTAAAAGTCACTGAAGCTTTCTTT. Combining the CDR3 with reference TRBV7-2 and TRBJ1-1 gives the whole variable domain GAGVSQSPSNKVTEKGKDVELRCDPISGHTALYWYRQSLGQGLEFLIYFQGNSAPDKSGLPSDRFSAERTGGSVSTLTIQRTQQEDSAVYLCASSLTELKVTEAFFGQGTRLTVV.

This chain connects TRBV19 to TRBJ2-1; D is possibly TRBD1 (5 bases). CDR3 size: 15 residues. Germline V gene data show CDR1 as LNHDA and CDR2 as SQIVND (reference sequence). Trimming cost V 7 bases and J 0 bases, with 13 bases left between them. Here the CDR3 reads CASTLGPSSYNEQFF. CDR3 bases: TGTGCCAGTACTTTGGGGCCTAGCTCCTACAATGAGCAGTTCTTC.

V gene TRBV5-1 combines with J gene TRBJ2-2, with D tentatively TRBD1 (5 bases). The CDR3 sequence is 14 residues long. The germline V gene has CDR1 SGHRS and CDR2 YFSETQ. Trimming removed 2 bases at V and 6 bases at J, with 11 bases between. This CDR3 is CASSFVDMPGELFF. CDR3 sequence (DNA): TGCGCCAGCAGCTTTGTGGACATGCCCGGGGAGCTGTTTTTT.

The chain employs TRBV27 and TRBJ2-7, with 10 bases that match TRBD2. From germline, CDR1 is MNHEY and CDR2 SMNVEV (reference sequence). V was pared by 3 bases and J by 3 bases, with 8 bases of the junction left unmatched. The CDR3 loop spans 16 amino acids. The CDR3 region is CASSFVYSGGLYEQYF. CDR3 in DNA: TGTGCCAGCAGTTTCGTATATAGCGGGGGGCTCTACGAGCAGTACTTC.

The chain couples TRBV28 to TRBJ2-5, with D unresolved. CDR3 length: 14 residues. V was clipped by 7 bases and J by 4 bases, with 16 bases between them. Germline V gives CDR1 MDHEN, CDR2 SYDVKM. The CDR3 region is CASTPGVIVETQYF. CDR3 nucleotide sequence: TGTGCCAGCACACCCGGAGTTATAGTAGAGACCCAGTACTTC.

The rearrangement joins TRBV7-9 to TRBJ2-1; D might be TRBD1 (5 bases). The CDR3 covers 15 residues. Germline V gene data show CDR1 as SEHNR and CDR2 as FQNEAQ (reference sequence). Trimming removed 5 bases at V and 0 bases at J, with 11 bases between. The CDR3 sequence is CASSAPGISYNEQFF. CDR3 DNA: TGTGCCAGCAGCGCACCAGGGATCTCCTACAATGAGCAGTTCTTC.

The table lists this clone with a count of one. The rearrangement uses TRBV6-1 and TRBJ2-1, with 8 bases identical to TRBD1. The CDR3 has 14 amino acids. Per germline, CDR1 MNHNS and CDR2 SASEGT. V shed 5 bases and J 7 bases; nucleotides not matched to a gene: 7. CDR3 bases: TGTGCCAGCAGTCCGGGACAGGTCTATAATGAGCAGTTCTTC. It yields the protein CASSPGQVYNEQFF.

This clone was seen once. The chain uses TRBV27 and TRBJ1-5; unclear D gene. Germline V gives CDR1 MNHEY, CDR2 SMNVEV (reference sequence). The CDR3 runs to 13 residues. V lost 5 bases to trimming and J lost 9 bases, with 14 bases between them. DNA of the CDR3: TGTGCCAGCAGTCCGACCTCTCGGGGGCCCCAGCATTTT. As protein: CASSPTSRGPQHF.

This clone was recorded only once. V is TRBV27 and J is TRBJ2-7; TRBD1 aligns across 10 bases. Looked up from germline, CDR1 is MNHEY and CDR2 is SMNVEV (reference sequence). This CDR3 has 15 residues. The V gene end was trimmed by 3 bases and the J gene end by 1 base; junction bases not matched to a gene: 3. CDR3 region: CASSFLGQGSYEQYF. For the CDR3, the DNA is TGTGCCAGCAGTTTCTTGGGACAGGGGTCCTACGAGCAGTACTTC.

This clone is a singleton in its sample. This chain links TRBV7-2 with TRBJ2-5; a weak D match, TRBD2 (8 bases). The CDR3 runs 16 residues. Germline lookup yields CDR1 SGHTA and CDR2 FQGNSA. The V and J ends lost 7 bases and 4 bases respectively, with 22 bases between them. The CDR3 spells CASTPGGLGLGETQYF. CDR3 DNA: TGTGCCAGCACCCCAGGGGGACTAGGGCTCGGAGAGACCCAGTACTTC.

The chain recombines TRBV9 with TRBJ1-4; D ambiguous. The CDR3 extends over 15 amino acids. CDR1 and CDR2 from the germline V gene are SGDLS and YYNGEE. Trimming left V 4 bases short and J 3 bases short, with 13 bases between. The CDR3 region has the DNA TGTGCCAGCAGCCCCCAACTCCCCCCTAATGAAAAACTGTTTTTT. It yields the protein CASSPQLPPNEKLFF.

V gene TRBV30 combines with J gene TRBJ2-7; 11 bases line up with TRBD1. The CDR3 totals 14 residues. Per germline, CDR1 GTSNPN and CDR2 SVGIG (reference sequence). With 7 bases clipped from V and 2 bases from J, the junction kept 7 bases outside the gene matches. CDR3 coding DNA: TGTGCCTTTCAAAGGGACAGGGGGACCTACGAGCAGTACTTC. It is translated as CAFQRDRGTYEQYF.